These 6 T cell receptor beta chains originate from one sample sequenced in a study of blood T cell repertoires in COVID-19. TCRdb's table, derived via immunoSEQ multiplex PCR, lists solely in-frame clones and lacks some. The data hold 230,000 or so clones, with around 91% observed a single time. Sequencing input: peripheral blood. These TCRs come from a woman in her sixties with COVID-19, enrolled during active disease.

In this sample, this clone turned up once. The chain couples TRBV5-5 to TRBJ1-1, with a weak D call TRBD1 (5 bases). The germline CDR1 and CDR2 sequences are SGHKS and YYEKEE (reference sequence). The V end lost 4 bases, the J end lost 0 bases, and 10 bases lay between the germline ends. The CDR3 has 14 amino acids. The CDR3: CASSPDIVNTEAFF. The CDR3 DNA is TGTGCCAGCAGCCCGGACATCGTGAACACTGAAGCTTTCTTT.

This chain uses TRBV14 with TRBJ1-1, with D uncertain. The germline V gene encodes CDR1 SGHDN and CDR2 FVKESK. The V gene lost 4 bases and the J gene lost 0 bases, with 15 bases spanning the gap. The CDR3 is 16 amino acids. In DNA, the CDR3 is TGTGCCAGCAGCCTCCCTGTGGAGTTAATGAACACTGAAGCTTTCTTT. Its translation: CASSLPVELMNTEAFF.

The rearrangement links TRBV7-9 to TRBJ1-4, with a possible D match to TRBD1 (6 bases). The CDR3 runs 15 residues. V shed 5 bases and J shed 8 bases, with 18 bases lying between them. Germline-derived CDR1 and CDR2 are SEHNR and FQNEAQ (reference sequence). CDR3 sequence (DNA): TGTGCCAGCAGCACCACGGGGGGGGCCGGAGAAAAACTGTTTTTT. This gives the protein CASSTTGGAGEKLFF.

V gene TRBV19 combines with J gene TRBJ2-2, with D possibly matching TRBD1 (7 bases). The CDR3 sequence is 15 residues long. Germline V gene sequence: CDR1 LNHDA, CDR2 SQIVND (reference sequence). Deletions cut 3 bases from V and 7 bases from J, with 15 bases between. The CDR3 here is CASSIVEGAGGELFF. The CDR3 region has the DNA TGTGCCAGTAGTATTGTGGAGGGGGCAGGCGGGGAGCTGTTTTTT.

The rearrangement uses TRBV5-1 and TRBJ1-6, with 9 bases fitting TRBD1. The CDR3 extends over 17 amino acids. J was trimmed by 8 bases and V by 0 bases; bases with no gene match: 9. The germline gives CDR1 SGHRS, CDR2 YFSETQ. CDR3 sequence (DNA): TGCGCCAGCAGCTTGGCCGGGACAGGGATGATAGATTCACCCCTCCACTTT. It encodes CASSLAGTGMIDSPLHF.

V usage is TRBV19 and J usage is TRBJ1-1; 8 bases are shared with TRBD1. V was pared by 9 bases and J by 9 bases, with 9 bases of the junction left unmatched. CDR1 LNHDA and CDR2 SQIVND come from the germline V gene (reference sequence). The CDR3 totals 12 residues. The CDR3 loop is CASQTHRGKAFF. CDR3 bases: TGTGCCAGCCAAACGCACAGGGGGAAAGCTTTCTTT.